The text below deals with one TCR beta chain. The antigen is not known. This entry is derived from a study of cytomegalovirus exposure and HLA in healthy donors. Both 60 Vbeta primers and 13 Jbeta primers went into the PCR. Profiled with immunoSEQ multiplex PCR; TCRdb holds only in-frame clones, not every one. The data show 190,000 or so clones, 75% to 90% seen once. With 6 bases clipped from V and 4 bases from J, the junction kept 5 bases outside the gene matches. CDR1 KGHSH and CDR2 LQKENI come from the germline V gene. The CDR3 is made up of 13 amino acids. Overall study results and limits: For most TCR beta V segments, an earlier analysis put the productive rate at about 87% or about 30% of the time. The authors later found HLA-associated TCR beta chains more clonally expanded than equally common others.

Sequences were obtained from PBMCs. J is TRBJ2-5 and V is TRBV18; 7 bases line up with TRBD2. The TCR comes from a man aged 50 to 60 in good health and CMV-seronegative. This CDR3 is CASSNGEGETQYF. The CDR3 DNA sequence: TGTGCCAGCTCGAACGGGGAGGGAGAGACCCAGTACTTC.